The 16 T cell receptor beta chains below all came from one sample that was sequenced in a study of blood T cell repertoires in COVID-19. Repertoires were generated with immunoSEQ multiplex PCR, while TCRdb's copy carries only in-frame clones and drops some. The profile shows over 45,000 clones, about three quarters of them singletons. Sequenced sample: peripheral blood. All receptors come from a man aged 45 to 65 with active or convalescent COVID-19.

Written as DNA, the CDR3 is TGTGCCAGCAGTTACCCCGGGAGGGGCTTCAATGAGCAGTTCTTC. This sequence encodes CASSYPGRGFNEQFF. The J gene is TRBJ2-1, the V gene TRBV6-5, with 8 bases identical to TRBD2. This CDR3 contains 15 residues. Germline loops: CDR1 MNHEY, CDR2 SVGAGI. J lost 6 bases, V lost 2 bases, and 6 bases had no gene match.

J is TRBJ1-6 and V is TRBV7-2, with TRBD1 matching over 9 bases. Germline lookup yields CDR1 SGHTA and CDR2 FQGNSA. This CDR3 has 17 amino acids. Trimming cost V 5 bases and J 10 bases; bases outside gene matches: 15. The CDR3, as DNA: TGTGCCAGCAGCCCCGTACTAGGGACAGGGTCCAACTCACCCCTCCACTTT. Protein sequence: CASSPVLGTGSNSPLHF.

This clone was picked up many times. This sequence joins TRBV2 and TRBJ1-1, with no clear D. CDR3 size: 15 residues. The germline V gene encodes CDR1 SNHLY and CDR2 FYNNEI. V was shortened by 1 base and J by 10 bases, with 19 bases between the two germline ends. CDR3 in DNA: TGTGCCAGCAGTGAAGATCGCGGGGTAGTCGTACGAGCTTTCTTT. Translated, it gives CASSEDRGVVVRAFF.

The chain recombines TRBV18 with TRBJ2-1; the match to TRBD1 covers 7 bases. Looked up from germline, CDR1 is KGHSH and CDR2 is LQKENI. V dropped 1 base and J dropped 9; count of bases not matched to a gene: 6. This CDR3 is 14 amino acids long. DNA of the CDR3: TGTGCCAGCTCACCACAGGGGGCTAGCATTGAGCAGTTCTTC. It codes for CASSPQGASIEQFF.

This rearrangement joins TRBV5-6 to TRBJ1-6; D is undetermined. This CDR3 contains 13 residues. Germline V lookup: CDR1 SGHDT, CDR2 YYEEEE. Trimming stripped 4 bases from V and 3 bases from J, with 5 bases between. The CDR3 nucleotides read TGTGCCAGCAGCAGAGTCTATAATTCACCCCTCCACTTT. Translated: CASSRVYNSPLHF.

This clone has just a few counts. The chain is built from TRBV6-6 and TRBJ2-1; D is undetermined. CDR1 and CDR2 from the germline V gene are MNHNY and SVGAGI (reference sequence). There are 12 residues in the CDR3. Trimming cost V 3 bases and J 3 bases, with 3 bases left between them. The CDR3 is CASSYNYNEQFF. The CDR3 nucleotides read TGTGCCAGCAGTTATAACTACAATGAGCAGTTCTTC.

This clone was detected once. This sequence joins TRBV19 and TRBJ2-6; weak D call: TRBD2 (6 bases). The CDR3 runs to 18 residues. Trimming left V 4 bases short and J 0 bases short, with 16 bases between. Germline assignment: CDR1 LNHDA and CDR2 SQIVND (reference sequence). For the CDR3, the DNA is TGTGCCAGTAGTACCCACGGGACTGGTCACTCTGGGGCCAACGTCCTGACTTTC. Residues: CASSTHGTGHSGANVLTF.

The chain is built from TRBV5-5 and TRBJ1-5, with D possibly matching TRBD1 (6 bases). CDR3 size: 14 residues. In germline, CDR1 is SGHKS, CDR2 YYEKEE (reference sequence). Trimming took off 4 bases at V and 3 bases at J, with 11 bases between the two ends. The CDR3 sequence is CASSTSGDNQPQHF. DNA for the CDR3: TGTGCCAGCAGCACCTCAGGGGACAATCAGCCCCAGCATTTT.

This sequence joins TRBV5-4 and TRBJ2-5, with 12 bases matching TRBD2. After removal of 4 bases from V and 2 bases from J, the junction contained 6 bases not matched to a gene. Germline CDR1 SGHNT, CDR2 YYREEE (reference sequence). The CDR3 covers 16 residues. CDR3 DNA sequence: TGTGCCAGCAGCCCTACCCTAGCGGGAGGGCAAGAGACCCAGTACTTC. Its translation is CASSPTLAGGQETQYF.

The chain has TRBV9 and TRBJ2-3; maybe TRBD1 (6 bases). Germline CDR1 is SGDLS and CDR2 is YYNGEE. Trimming left V 0 bases short and J 6 bases short, with 14 bases between. The CDR3 consists of 15 residues. In DNA form, the CDR3 reads TGTGCCAGCAGCGTAGAAGGCAGGGGTTCCGATACGCAGTATTTT. As protein: CASSVEGRGSDTQYF.

The chain has TRBV3-1 (or the pseudogene TRBV3-2) and TRBJ2-3; 14 nucleotides align to TRBD2. From germline, CDR1 is LGHDT and CDR2 YNNKEL (reference sequence). V dropped 4 bases and J dropped 2; count of bases not matched to a gene: 17. CDR3 size: 21 residues. CDR3 nucleotide sequence: TGTGCCAGCAGCCTCGGACTAGCGGGAGGATTTGCTCAGGGACACACAGATACGCAGTATTTT. It translates to CASSLGLAGGFAQGHTDTQYF.

The chain uses TRBV10-1 and TRBJ2-2; TRBD1 agrees at 8 bases. V was pared by 10 bases and J by 6 bases, with 7 bases of the junction left unmatched. The germline gives CDR1 WNHNN, CDR2 SYGVQD (reference sequence). The CDR3 is made up of 13 amino acids. The CDR3 protein is CATRQGQSGELFF. CDR3 nucleotide sequence: TGCGCCACCCGACAGGGGCAGTCCGGGGAGCTGTTTTTT.

V usage is TRBV9 and J usage is TRBJ2-7, with TRBD1 as a possible D gene (6 bases). Germline V lookup: CDR1 SGDLS, CDR2 YYNGEE. The V end was cut by 4 bases, the J end by 3 bases, with 11 bases between. The CDR3 sequence is 13 residues long. This chain's CDR3 is CASSPRGDYEQYF. In nucleotides, the CDR3 is TGTGCCAGCAGCCCCAGGGGAGACTACGAGCAGTACTTC.

The chain couples TRBV19 to TRBJ2-7; the match to TRBD2 covers 7 bases. The junction had 3 bases not matched to a gene; V was cut back by 3 bases and J by 4 bases. CDR3 size: 13 residues. Germline CDR1 LNHDA, CDR2 SQIVND (reference sequence). The CDR3 nucleotides are TGTGCCAGTAGTATCGGGGGGAGGTACGAGCAGTACTTC. As protein: CASSIGGRYEQYF.

J is TRBJ2-3 and V is TRBV6-6; D is ambiguous. This CDR3 has 11 amino acids. Germline V lookup: CDR1 MNHNY, CDR2 SVGAGI (reference sequence). The V end was cut by 9 bases, the J end by 4 bases, with 8 bases between. The CDR3 nucleotides are TGTGCCAGTCGATCGGCAGATACGCAGTATTTT. Encoded protein: CASRSADTQYF.

In this sample, this clone turned up a few times. The rearrangement joins TRBV27 to TRBJ2-2, with D perhaps matching TRBD1 (5 bases). The CDR3 contains 15 residues. The germline CDR1 and CDR2 sequences are MNHEY and SMNVEV (reference sequence). Trimming stripped 6 bases from V and 6 bases from J, with 17 bases between. CDR3 sequence reads: CASSHRPRGPGELFF. CDR3 bases: TGTGCCAGCAGCCACCGGCCAAGGGGCCCCGGGGAGCTGTTTTTT.